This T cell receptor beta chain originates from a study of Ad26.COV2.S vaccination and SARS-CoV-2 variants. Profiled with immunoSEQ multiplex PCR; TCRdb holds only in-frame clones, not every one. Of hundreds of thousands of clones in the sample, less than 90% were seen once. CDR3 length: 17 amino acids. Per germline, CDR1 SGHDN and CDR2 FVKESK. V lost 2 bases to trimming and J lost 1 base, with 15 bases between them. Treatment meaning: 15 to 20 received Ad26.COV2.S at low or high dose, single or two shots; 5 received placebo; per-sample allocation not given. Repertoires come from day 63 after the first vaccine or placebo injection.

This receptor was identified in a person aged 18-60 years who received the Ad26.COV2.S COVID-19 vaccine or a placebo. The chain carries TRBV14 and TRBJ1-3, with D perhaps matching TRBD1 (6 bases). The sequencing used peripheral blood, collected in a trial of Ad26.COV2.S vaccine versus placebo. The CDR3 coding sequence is TGTGCCAGCAGCCAATATAAAACAGGGTCATCTGGAAACACCATATATTTT. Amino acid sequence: CASSQYKTGSSGNTIYF. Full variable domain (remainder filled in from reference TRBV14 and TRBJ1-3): EAGVTQFPSHSVIEKGQTVTLRCDPISGHDNLYWYRRVMGKEIKFLLHFVKESKQDESGMPNNRFLAERTGGTYSTLKVQPAELEDSGVYFCASSQYKTGSSGNTIYFGEGSWLTVV.